Shown below are 11 T cell receptor beta chains from a single sample sequenced in a study of cytomegalovirus exposure and HLA in healthy donors. The PCR made use of 60 Vbeta and 13 Jbeta primers. Profiling relied on immunoSEQ multiplex PCR, and the TCRdb table lists in-frame clones only, not all of them. This repertoire shows 180,000 or so clones, roughly 70% found once; its top ten account for 2.9%. Input material: PBMCs. The origin of the receptors is a male donor in good health and CMV-seronegative.

V is TRBV27 and J is TRBJ1-2; perhaps TRBD1 as D (6 bases). Between the trimmed V and J ends, which lost 0 bases and 7 bases, there was a span of 15 bases. This CDR3 has 15 amino acids. CDR1 is MNHEY and CDR2 is SMNVEV in the germline V gene (reference sequence). The CDR3 DNA is TGTGCCAGCAGTTTATCGAGGGGGGGCTTGTCTGGCTACACCTTC. It encodes CASSLSRGGLSGYTF.

This clone has just a few counts. The V gene is TRBV7-9, the J gene TRBJ1-1; D uncertain. Per the germline V gene, CDR1 is SEHNR and CDR2 is FQNEAQ (reference sequence). The CDR3 loop spans 13 amino acids. Trimming removed 1 base from V and 4 bases from J, with 7 bases in between. The CDR3 DNA reads as TGTGCCAGCAGCTTAGGCAGACTCACTGAAGCTTTCTTT. Translation gives CASSLGRLTEAFF.

The chain is built from TRBV28 and TRBJ1-6; 8 bases map to TRBD1. This CDR3 is built from 13 residues. V shed 10 bases, J shed 5 bases, and the junction held 4 bases outside the gene matches. CDR1 and CDR2 from the germline V gene are MDHEN and SYDVKM. The CDR3 DNA is TGTGCCACGACAGGGGTGAATAATTCACCCCTCCACTTT. Translating gives CATTGVNNSPLHF.

This chain connects TRBV28 to TRBJ2-3; D is perhaps TRBD2 (5 bases). V lost 5 bases and J 1 base, leaving 22 bases between the germline ends. The germline V gene encodes CDR1 MDHEN and CDR2 SYDVKM. The CDR3 extends over 18 amino acids. CDR3 loop: CASSPGLTRGLRTDTQYF. As DNA, the CDR3 is TGTGCCAGCAGTCCAGGACTTACACGAGGCCTCCGCACAGATACGCAGTATTTT.

This clone was recorded once. The chain uses TRBV9 and TRBJ1-3, with TRBD1 matching over 7 bases. With V trimmed by 4 bases and J by 2 bases, 6 bases remained unmatched. The CDR3 contains 15 residues. Germline CDR1 SGDLS, CDR2 YYNGEE. The CDR3 bases are TGTGCCAGCAGCACCACAGGGGACACTGGAAACACCATATATTTT. Its translation is CASSTTGDTGNTIYF.

The chain combines TRBV4-1 with TRBJ2-7; maybe TRBD1 (6 bases). Germline values: CDR1 MGHRA, CDR2 YSYEKL. The germline V and J ends were trimmed by 4 bases and 3 bases, with 13 bases remaining between them. The CDR3 runs to 14 residues. CDR3 DNA sequence: TGCGCCAGCAGCCCAGTTGGACAGTACTACGAGCAGTACTTC. As protein: CASSPVGQYYEQYF.

The genes are TRBV28 and TRBJ2-7; D remains unclear. V shed 3 bases and J shed 5 bases, with 8 bases lying between them. CDR1 MDHEN and CDR2 SYDVKM come from the germline V gene. The CDR3 runs to 12 residues. The DNA for the CDR3 is TGTGCCAGCAGTTTTCCCCTCCACGAGCAGTACTTC. It yields the protein CASSFPLHEQYF.

The V and J genes are TRBV28 and TRBJ1-1; D might be TRBD1 (6 bases). Germline V lookup: CDR1 MDHEN, CDR2 SYDVKM. Deletions cut 5 bases from V and 1 base from J, with 14 bases between. The CDR3 has 15 amino acids. Here the CDR3 DNA reads TGTGCCAGCAGTACGTCCGGGGGGGCGAACACTGAAGCTTTCTTT. Translation: CASSTSGGANTEAFF.

V is TRBV9 and J is TRBJ2-3; tentatively, D is TRBD1 (6 bases). The CDR3 runs 15 residues. Germline V lookup: CDR1 SGDLS, CDR2 YYNGEE. The ends were cut back, 0 bases at V and 0 bases at J, with 8 bases in the middle. CDR3 amino acids: CASSVEGDSTDTQYF. The CDR3 DNA reads TGTGCCAGCAGCGTAGAGGGGGACAGCACAGATACGCAGTATTTT.

This clone was seen a single time. V is TRBV28 and J is TRBJ2-5; D ambiguous. Trimming pared 8 bases from V and 5 bases from J, leaving 9 bases between. This CDR3 is 11 amino acids long. Germline CDR1 reads MDHEN; CDR2 reads SYDVKM. The CDR3 reads CASRRYETQYF. CDR3 coding DNA: TGTGCCAGCCGTCGTTATGAGACCCAGTACTTC.

The chain uses TRBV6-4 and TRBJ2-7; maybe TRBD1 (6 bases). With 10 bases removed from V and 5 bases from J, the gap between germline ends came to 24 bases. Germline lookup yields CDR1 MRHNA and CDR2 SNTAGT. The CDR3 spans 15 residues. The chain's CDR3 is CATLEQGDKADEQYF. CDR3 sequence (DNA): TGTGCCACCTTGGAACAGGGTGACAAGGCTGACGAGCAGTACTTC.